Detailed here is one T cell receptor beta chain. Its antigen remains unidentified. immunoSEQ v3.0 was run at survey level. The protocol was immunoSEQ multiplex PCR, while the TCRdb copy is restricted to in-frame clones and leaves out a portion. The sample lists some 30,000 clones, 85% occurring once. The data are from a study of long-term antiretroviral therapy in people with HIV. Trimming stripped 9 bases from V and 1 base from J, with 9 bases between. CDR3 length: 12 residues. The germline V gene has CDR1 MNHNY and CDR2 SVGAGI (reference sequence). General study findings and limits: In HIV, the repertoires covered a tighter span of CDR3 lengths than in controls.

The sequencing used unsorted PBMCs, collected roughly 3.5 years after starting antiretroviral therapy. V is TRBV6-6 and J is TRBJ1-2; weak D call: TRBD1 (6 bases). The sequence came from a man younger than 35 with HIV. The CDR3 bases are TGTGCCAGTTCACAGGGTAACTATGGCTACACCTTC. This gives the protein CASSQGNYGYTF.